This T cell receptor beta chain was obtained from a study of Ad26.COV2.S vaccination and SARS-CoV-2 variants. Findings and limits, study-wide: Post-vaccination breadth of spike-specific CD8+ and CD4+ T cell responses was reportedly substantial. Placebo and vaccine recipients had non-spike TCR breadth that was similar.

The data were produced by immunoSEQ multiplex PCR, yet TCRdb's version contains in-frame clones alone and is incomplete. The repertoire holds a few hundred thousand clones, with roughly 91% as singletons. Treatment specified: 15 to 20 received Ad26.COV2.S at low or high dose, single or two shots; about five received placebo; per-sample allocation not given. After the first vaccine or placebo injection, samples were drawn on day 63. The vaccine antigen was prefusion-stabilized Wuhan SARS-CoV-2 spike. CDR3 size: 13 residues. Germline V CDR1 and CDR2: ENHRY, SYGVKD. With 2 bases removed from V and 4 bases from J, the gap between germline ends came to 8 bases. For this clone: As yet, its antigen is unknown.

Source: peripheral blood, taken in a trial of Ad26.COV2.S vaccine versus placebo. The receptor comes from a person between 18 and 59 years old who received the Ad26.COV2.S COVID-19 vaccine or a placebo. The chain joins TRBV10-3 to TRBJ2-5; D unresolved. DNA of the CDR3: TGTGCCATCAGTGAGGGAATTGGAGAGACCCAGTACTTC. Its protein product is CAISEGIGETQYF.